The next 14 T cell receptor beta chains were all read from a single sample in a study of cytomegalovirus exposure and HLA in healthy donors. PCR primers comprised 60 Vbeta and 13 Jbeta primers. Method: immunoSEQ multiplex PCR; TCRdb's copy keeps in-frame clones and lacks some. Of roughly 100,000 clones listed, approximately 82% were seen once; the top ten hold around 8.5%. Sequencing used PBMCs. The receptors originated from a man aged 35-49 years in good health and CMV-seropositive.

The sample holds a few counts of this clone. The chain couples TRBV4-1 to TRBJ1-1, with 9 nucleotides matching TRBD1. The CDR3 is made up of 15 amino acids. The V segment lost 0 bases and the J segment 5 bases; nucleotides outside the gene matches: 4. Germline V gives CDR1 MGHRA, CDR2 YSYEKL. CDR3 sequence reads: CASSQDQTGGTEAFF. The CDR3 DNA follows: TGCGCCAGCAGCCAAGATCAGACAGGGGGGACTGAAGCTTTCTTT.

The V and J genes are TRBV7-3 and TRBJ2-3; 13 bases are shared with TRBD2. The V and J ends lost 5 bases and 2 bases, in that order; junction bases with no gene match: 4. This CDR3 has 16 residues. Looked up from germline, CDR1 is SGHTA and CDR2 is FQGTGA. Here the CDR3 DNA reads TGTGCCAGCAGCCCCGGGACTAGCGGGACCACAGATACGCAGTATTTT. It codes for CASSPGTSGTTDTQYF.

The CDR3 DNA reads as TGTGCCAGCAGCCCCCAGGGGGCTAAAAATTCACCCCTCCACTTT. As protein: CASSPQGAKNSPLHF. This chain uses TRBV7-2 with TRBJ1-6, with 8 bases lining up with TRBD1. The CDR3 has 15 amino acids. Germline values: CDR1 SGHTA, CDR2 FQGNSA. The junction had 7 bases not matched to a gene; V was cut back by 5 bases and J by 7 bases.

The chain uses TRBV4-3 and TRBJ1-2; 8 bases map to TRBD1. This CDR3 is built from 15 residues. Trimming removed 0 bases from V and 0 bases from J; junction bases left unmatched: 0. Looked up from germline, CDR1 is LGHNA and CDR2 is YSLEER. The chain's CDR3 is CASSQETGANYGYTF. The CDR3 nucleotides are TGCGCCAGCAGCCAAGAGACAGGGGCTAACTATGGCTACACCTTC.

The gene calls are TRBV7-9 and TRBJ1-3; the D is unclear. Between the trimmed V and J ends, which lost 2 bases and 0 bases, there was a span of 14 bases. This CDR3 contains 17 residues. CDR1 and CDR2 from the germline V gene are SEHNR and FQNEAQ (reference sequence). CDR3 amino acids: CASSLLHGGSSGNTIYF. CDR3 DNA: TGTGCCAGCAGCTTACTTCACGGCGGGAGCTCTGGAAACACCATATATTTT.

Note on this clone: The junction and the germline gene differ at one end; a read error may be behind it. CDR3 nucleotides: TGTGCCAGCAGCTTGGTGACAGCTGGGGCCAACGGCCTGACTTTC. Protein product: CASSLVTAGANGLTF. The chain recombines TRBV7-3 with TRBJ2-6; maybe TRBD1 (5 bases). Germline V gives CDR1 SGHTA, CDR2 FQGTGA. CDR3 length equals 15 residues. The full variable domain, completed using reference TRBV7-3 and TRBJ2-6, is GAGVSQTPSNKVTEKGKYVELRCDPISGHTALYWYRQSLGQGPEFLIYFQGTGAADDSGLPNDRFFAVRPEGSVSTLKIQRTERGDSAVYLCASSLVTAGANGLTFGAGSRLTVL.

The rearrangement links TRBV7-3 to TRBJ2-2; D is ambiguous. Trimming removed 5 bases at V and 0 bases at J, with 7 bases between. The length of the CDR3 is 14 residues. Germline CDR1 is SGHTA and CDR2 is FQGTGA. The CDR3 DNA follows: TGTGCCAGCAGCCCCGGTTCGAACACCGGGGAGCTGTTTTTT. Residues: CASSPGSNTGELFF.

A few counts support this clone. This chain links TRBV5-1 with TRBJ2-7; possibly TRBD1 for D (5 bases). Trimming pared 2 bases from V and 4 bases from J, leaving 10 bases between. This CDR3 contains 13 residues. Germline CDR1 SGHRS, CDR2 YFSETQ. CDR3 DNA: TGCGCCAGCAGCTTCGGCAGGGATTACGAGCAGTACTTC. This gives the protein CASSFGRDYEQYF.

The CDR3 reads CAGTGSINQPQHF. The CDR3 DNA reads TGCGCCGGGACAGGGAGTATCAATCAGCCCCAGCATTTT. This rearrangement joins TRBV23-1 to TRBJ1-5, with 9 bases that match TRBD1. TRBV23-1 is marked as an open reading frame, function uncertain. CDR3 length: 13 amino acids. J lost 3 bases, V lost 11 bases, and 5 bases had no gene match.

The chain joins TRBV6-5 to TRBJ2-5; D is perhaps TRBD1 (5 bases). Germline assignment: CDR1 MNHEY and CDR2 SVGAGI. V lost 4 bases and J lost 5, with 8 bases in between. This CDR3 region has 12 residues. The CDR3 DNA reads TGTGCCAGCAGTTGGGGCAGGGAGACCCAGTACTTC. It yields the protein CASSWGRETQYF.

The chain has TRBV14 and TRBJ2-7, with a weak D call TRBD2 (6 bases). The ends were cut back, 0 bases at V and 0 bases at J, with 18 bases in the middle. Germline V gives CDR1 SGHDN, CDR2 FVKESK. The CDR3 consists of 18 residues. This CDR3 reads CASSQDKYAGLPSYEQYF. In DNA, the CDR3 is TGTGCCAGCAGCCAAGATAAGTATGCGGGGCTACCCTCCTACGAGCAGTACTTC.

The genes are TRBV7-8 and TRBJ2-3, with 11 nucleotides matching TRBD2. CDR1 and CDR2 (germline): SGHVS, FQNEAQ. The CDR3 length is 16 residues. V trimming: 4 bases; J trimming: 6 bases; junction bases outside the gene matches: 9. CDR3 DNA: TGTGCCAGCAGCTCCCCTCTAGCGGGGGGTCAGGATACGCAGTATTTT. Translating gives CASSSPLAGGQDTQYF.

The chain employs TRBV30 and TRBJ2-5, with TRBD2 matching over 11 bases. The CDR3 is 14 amino acids. CDR1 and CDR2 (germline): GTSNPN, SVGIG (reference sequence). The V segment lost 5 bases and the J segment 5 bases; nucleotides outside the gene matches: 7. CDR3 sequence reads: CAWSIAGGQETQYF. In DNA form, the CDR3 reads TGTGCCTGGTCCATAGCGGGGGGGCAGGAGACCCAGTACTTC.

This rearrangement joins TRBV5-4 to TRBJ1-1; D not certain. The length of the CDR3 is 13 residues. V lost 6 bases and J 1 base, leaving 10 bases between the germline ends. The germline V gene encodes CDR1 SGHNT and CDR2 YYREEE (reference sequence). CDR3 sequence: CASMKTPNTEAFF. CDR3 sequence (DNA): TGTGCCAGCATGAAGACACCGAACACTGAAGCTTTCTTT.